These 25 T cell receptor beta chains were sequenced from one sample in a study of T cells in Graves' hyperthyroidism and ophthalmopathy. Amplification of TCR beta CDR3 regions used RNA as the template. The primer set for the first-round RT-PCR of the TCR CDR3 was HTBI. TCRdb independently ran MiXCR on the multiplex PCR reads; one entry per CDR3 protein. Of a few hundred thousand distinct CDR3 sequences listed, around 15% are singletons. Input material: blood. The receptors shown here come from a woman in her thirties with Graves' ophthalmopathy.

The chain employs TRBV12-3 or TRBV12-4 and TRBJ1-2, with TRBD1 matching over 7 bases. This CDR3 has 14 residues. Unmatched junction bases numbered 8, after V lost 3 bases and J lost 7 bases. In nucleotides, the CDR3 is TGTGCCAGCAGTTTGTCCAGCGACAGGGCTGGCTACACCTTC. Translation: CASSLSSDRAGYTF.

Points on this clonotype: A read error may explain this, as a much larger clone is one base away. V is TRBV7-9 and J is TRBJ1-2; TRBD1 might be the D (5 bases). Germline V gene lookup returns CDR1 SEHNR and CDR2 FQNEAQ (reference sequence). CDR3 length equals 15 residues. Trimming left V 5 bases short and J 7 bases short, with 20 bases between. CDR3 sequence (DNA): TGTGCCAGCAGCGGACAAAGTAGTGGATTTGTTGGCTACACCTTC. Protein sequence: CASSGQSSGFVGYTF. The variable domain in full, completed from reference TRBV7-9 and TRBJ1-2, reads DTGVSQNPRHKITKRGQNVTFRCDPISEHNRLYWYRQTLGQGPEFLTYFQNEAQLEKSRLLSDRFSAERPKGSFSTLEIQRTEQGDSAMYLCASSGQSSGFVGYTFGSGTRLTVV.

This clonotype was seen only a few times. This rearrangement joins TRBV14 to TRBJ1-2, with D uncertain. V dropped 0 bases and J dropped 6 bases, with 17 bases sitting between them. There are 16 residues in the CDR3. Germline V gene data show CDR1 as SGHDN and CDR2 as FVKESK. CDR3 residues: CASSQENLAHSNGYTF. CDR3 nucleotides: TGTGCCAGCAGCCAAGAGAACCTCGCTCACAGCAATGGCTACACCTTC.

V and J are TRBV5-1 and TRBJ1-2; 7 bases line up with TRBD1. After removal of 5 bases from V and 2 bases from J, the junction contained 9 bases not matched to a gene. Germline CDR1 is SGHRS and CDR2 is YFSETQ. The CDR3 has 15 residues. The DNA of the CDR3 is TGCGCCAGCAGAATCTCACCGGGACAGAACTATGGCTACACCTTC. Amino acids: CASRISPGQNYGYTF.

A word on this clonotype: Mismatch with germline at one junction end may stem from a read error. V and J are TRBV10-3 and TRBJ1-1, with D unclear. Germline values: CDR1 ENHRY, CDR2 SYGVKD. The CDR3 consists of 17 residues. The CDR3 sequence is CAVSERQEINMNTEAFF. The DNA of the CDR3 is TGTGCCGTCAGTGAGAGGCAGGAAATCAACATGAACACTGAAGCTTTCTTT.

This clonotype was found many times. The chain uses TRBV27 and TRBJ2-3; D possibly corresponds to TRBD1 (5 bases). V lost 6 bases, J lost 1 base, and 14 bases lay in between. The CDR3 covers 15 residues. Germline V gene lookup returns CDR1 MNHEY and CDR2 SMNVEV (reference sequence). CDR3 DNA sequence: TGTGCCAGCAGGAAAGACAGACACGGCACAGATACGCAGTATTTT. Amino acids: CASRKDRHGTDTQYF.

On this clonotype: A much larger clone differs by one base, so this may be a read error. The V call is TRBV6-8, the J call TRBJ1-2; unclear D gene. CDR1 is MNHGY and CDR2 is SAAAGT in the germline V gene. The V gene lost 2 bases and the J gene lost 1 base, with 5 bases spanning the gap. The length of the CDR3 is 13 residues. CDR3 DNA: TGTGCCAGCAGTTACGGGGATAACTATGGCTACACCTTC. It codes for CASSYGDNYGYTF.

The sample holds many counts of this clonotype. The chain links TRBV12-3 or TRBV12-4 to TRBJ1-6; 9 bases match TRBD1. The CDR3 sequence is 17 residues long. V shed 2 bases, J shed 3 bases, and the junction held 5 bases outside the gene matches. In DNA, the CDR3 is TGTGCCAGCAGTTTACCCGGACAGGGGATCTATAATTCACCCCTCCACTTT. Its translation is CASSLPGQGIYNSPLHF.

This clonotype was seen ten or more times. The chain links TRBV10-3 to TRBJ2-7, with D unresolved. The germline CDR1 and CDR2 sequences are ENHRY and SYGVKD. CDR3 size: 15 residues. Trimming stripped 2 bases from V and 1 base from J, with 12 bases between. The CDR3 is CAISEEWDSSYEQYF. In nucleotides, the CDR3 is TGTGCCATCAGTGAGGAGTGGGATTCGTCCTACGAGCAGTACTTC.

This clonotype was counted ten times or more. The chain uses TRBV30 and TRBJ2-3; the D gene is possibly TRBD2 (6 bases). The CDR3 is 11 residues long. Germline V gene data show CDR1 as GTSNPN and CDR2 as SVGIG (reference sequence). V was cut by 5 bases and J by 14 bases, with 17 bases left in between. The chain's CDR3 is CAWGGGPPVYF. The CDR3 DNA is TGTGCCTGGGGGGGAGGACCCCCGGTGTATTTT.

This clonotype occurred many times. The V gene is TRBV12-3 or TRBV12-4, the J gene TRBJ2-7, with TRBD1 identical over 7 bases. This CDR3 comprises 15 residues. V trimming: 4 bases; J trimming: 0 bases; junction bases outside the gene matches: 6. In DNA form, the CDR3 reads TGTGCCAGCAGTTACCTGGACAGGTCCTCCTACGAGCAGTACTTC. Protein product: CASSYLDRSSYEQYF.

This clonotype has ten or more counts. The chain is built from TRBV6-5 and TRBJ2-7, with 8 positions matching TRBD1. The CDR3 has 19 residues. Per germline, CDR1 MNHEY and CDR2 SVGAGI. V shed 2 bases, J shed 1 base, and the junction held 16 bases outside the gene matches. The CDR3 nucleotides are TGTGCCAGCAGTTACGGCATACCATCTGACAGGGGCCAATCCTACGAGCAGTACTTC. Translating it yields CASSYGIPSDRGQSYEQYF.

This clonotype showed up many times. J is TRBJ2-2 and V is TRBV24-1, with TRBD1 identical over 7 bases. Germline V gives CDR1 KGHDR, CDR2 SFDVKD. V was pared by 0 bases and J by 2 bases, with 5 bases of the junction left unmatched. The CDR3 extends over 17 amino acids. The CDR3 DNA sequence: TGTGCCACCAGTGATTTGATACAGGGGACAAACACCGGGGAGCTGTTTTTT. It encodes CATSDLIQGTNTGELFF.

The chain has TRBV20-1 and TRBJ2-7, with 7 bases identical to TRBD1. After removal of 4 bases from V and 3 bases from J, the junction contained 6 bases not matched to a gene. Germline loops: CDR1 DFQATT, CDR2 SNEGSKA (reference sequence). CDR3 length equals 13 residues. The CDR3 is CSATSGQRYEQYF. DNA of the CDR3: TGCAGTGCTACCTCGGGACAGCGCTACGAGCAGTACTTC.

The chain recombines TRBV12-3 or TRBV12-4 with TRBJ2-3; TRBD1 agrees at 7 bases. Unmatched junction bases numbered 6, after V lost 2 bases and J lost 7 bases. CDR3 length equals 14 residues. CDR3 residues: CASSLIGGEYTQYF. CDR3 DNA sequence: TGTGCCAGCAGTTTAATAGGGGGCGAATATACGCAGTATTTT.

The chain recombines TRBV25-1 with TRBJ1-2; 9 bases are shared with TRBD1. This CDR3 contains 15 residues. Germline CDR1 and CDR2: MGHDK and SYGVNS. V was clipped by 4 bases and J by 3 bases; unmatched bases: 6. The DNA of the CDR3 is TGTGCCAGCAGTGGGCACAGGGGGCGATACTATGGCTACACCTTC. Protein product: CASSGHRGRYYGYTF.

V and J are TRBV19 and TRBJ1-1; D is ambiguous. Germline V lookup: CDR1 LNHDA, CDR2 SQIVND (reference sequence). The CDR3 spans 14 residues. V lost 4 bases and J 0 bases, leaving 9 bases between the germline ends. CDR3 region: CASSRSAMNTEAFF. For the CDR3, the DNA is TGTGCCAGTAGTAGGAGTGCCATGAACACTGAAGCTTTCTTT.

This clonotype was found many times. The rearrangement joins TRBV11-2 to TRBJ2-5, with a tentative D call TRBD1 (6 bases). With 3 bases removed from V and 13 bases from J, the gap between germline ends came to 18 bases. Germline CDR1 reads SGHAT; CDR2 reads FQNNGV. The CDR3 length is 13 residues. The CDR3 is CASSLGGGRHLYF. The CDR3 DNA is TGTGCCAGCAGCTTGGGTGGGGGCCGACATTTGTACTTC.

Of note for this clonotype: Since a much larger clone is just one base distant, this may be a read error. The chain employs TRBV7-2 and TRBJ1-1; D not certain. CDR3 length: 13 amino acids. V lost 6 bases and J lost 1, with 9 bases in between. Germline V gene data show CDR1 as SGHTA and CDR2 as FQGNSA. CDR3 DNA: TGTGCCAGCAGGGGCGTGTGGAACACTGAAGCTTTCTTT. Its protein is CASRGVWNTEAFF. The full variable domain, with the rest looked up from reference TRBV7-2 and TRBJ1-1, is GAGVSQSPSNKVTEKGKDVELRCDPISGHTALYWYRQSLGQGLEFLIYFQGNSAPDKSGLPSDRFSAERTGGSVSTLTIQRTQQEDSAVYLCASRGVWNTEAFFGQGTRLTVV.

This clonotype has at least ten counts. The chain has TRBV11-2 and TRBJ2-7; D gene uncertain. V lost 5 bases and J 3 bases, leaving 8 bases between the germline ends. Germline V lookup: CDR1 SGHAT, CDR2 FQNNGV. This CDR3 spans 12 amino acids. This CDR3 reads CASSRVGYEQYF. In nucleotides, the CDR3 is TGTGCCAGCAGCAGGGTAGGCTACGAGCAGTACTTC. The variable domain in full, completed from reference TRBV11-2 and TRBJ2-7, reads EAGVAQSPRYKIIEKRQSVAFWCNPISGHATLYWYQQILGQGPKLLIQFQNNGVVDDSQLPKDRFSAERLKGVDSTLKIQPAKLEDSAVYLCASSRVGYEQYFGPGTRLTVT.

In its sample, this clonotype was seen many times. The chain recombines TRBV20-1 with TRBJ2-7; 13 bases are a match to TRBD2. After removal of 3 bases from V and 6 bases from J, the junction contained 2 bases not matched to a gene. Germline CDR1 reads DFQATT; CDR2 reads SNEGSKA (reference sequence). This CDR3 is 13 amino acids long. The CDR3: CSASTSGGVEQYF. The CDR3 DNA is TGCAGTGCTAGTACTAGCGGGGGGGTCGAGCAGTACTTC.

About this clonotype: This may arise from a read error, as a much more abundant clone is one base away. The CDR3 loop reads CATHRDTIYNGQFF. The CDR3, as DNA: TGTGCCACCCACCGGGACACCATATACAATGGGCAGTTCTTC. The chain employs TRBV6-1 and TRBJ2-1; maybe TRBD1 (6 bases). Germline V gene data show CDR1 as MNHNS and CDR2 as SASEGT. The CDR3 totals 14 residues.

This sequence joins TRBV15 and TRBJ2-3; D unclear. Germline V gene sequence: CDR1 LNHNV, CDR2 YYDKDF (reference sequence). This CDR3 has 13 residues. V lost 5 bases and J 1 base, leaving 7 bases between the germline ends. The CDR3 region has the DNA TGTGCCACCAGCGGACCCGGCACAGATACGCAGTATTTT. Translated: CATSGPGTDTQYF.

The gene calls are TRBV19 and TRBJ2-4; TRBD2 is a possible D gene (5 bases). The germline CDR1 and CDR2 sequences are LNHDA and SQIVND (reference sequence). Trimming shortened V by 10 bases and J by 3 bases, and 19 bases separated the two germline ends. The CDR3 is made up of 15 amino acids. Here the CDR3 reads CATRRNMGDKNIQYF. The CDR3 DNA sequence: TGTGCCACCCGCAGAAACATGGGAGACAAAAACATTCAGTACTTC.

This clonotype was picked up many times. The chain joins TRBV3-1 to TRBJ2-7; TRBD1 is a possible D gene (5 bases). This CDR3 is 14 amino acids long. V was clipped by 3 bases and J by 0 bases, with 9 bases between them. CDR1 LGHDT and CDR2 YNNKEL come from the germline V gene (reference sequence). CDR3 in DNA: TGTGCCAGCAGCCATAAGGGGTCCTCCTACGAGCAGTACTTC. Amino acids: CASSHKGSSYEQYF.